These 25 T cell receptor beta chains share one sample of origin, sequenced in a study of T cells in localized non-small cell lung cancer. TCRdb's copy holds only in-frame clones and misses some; the assay was immunoSEQ multiplex PCR. This table holds nearly 15,000 clones, 85% to 90% found once. Sequenced here: peripheral blood, sampled before any cancer treatment. These receptor sequences come from a female donor at least 60 years old with stage I squamous cell lung carcinoma.

V gene TRBV7-2 combines with J gene TRBJ1-1; D call uncertain. The length of the CDR3 is 15 residues. The germline V gene encodes CDR1 SGHTA and CDR2 FQGNSA. With 5 bases removed from V and 0 bases from J, the gap between germline ends came to 13 bases. CDR3 residues: CASSLRLDLNTEAFF. The CDR3 DNA sequence: TGTGCCAGCAGCCTTAGACTCGATTTGAACACTGAAGCTTTCTTT.

The chain employs TRBV7-6 and TRBJ2-3; no clear D. Germline V gives CDR1 SGHVS, CDR2 FNYEAQ. The CDR3 runs to 14 residues. The V and J ends lost 1 base and 4 bases respectively, with 9 bases between them. DNA for the CDR3: TGTGCCAGCAGCTTAGGTAGTCGTGCAGATACGCAGTATTTT. This encodes CASSLGSRADTQYF. Full variable domain (outside the CDR3, taken from reference TRBV7-6 and TRBJ2-3): GAGVSQSPRYKVTKRGQDVALRCDPISGHVSLYWYRQALGQGPEFLTYFNYEAQQDKSGLPNDRFSAERPEGSISTLTIQRTEQRDSAMYRCASSLGSRADTQYFGPGTRLTVL.

The V call is TRBV29-1, the J call TRBJ2-2; the match to TRBD2 covers 10 bases. Germline CDR1 and CDR2: SQVTM and ANQGSEA. CDR3 size: 15 residues. Trimming at V came to 1 base and at J to 3 bases, leaving 2 bases not matched to a gene. For the CDR3, the DNA is TGCAGCGTTGAAGGGACTAGCGGATACACCGGGGAGCTGTTTTTT. It translates to CSVEGTSGYTGELFF.

This clone turned up a few times. This CDR3 is CASSSPSGGLNTEAFF. Written as DNA, the CDR3 is TGTGCCAGCAGCTCCCCCTCGGGGGGGTTGAACACTGAAGCTTTCTTT. The chain combines TRBV5-4 with TRBJ1-1; D may be TRBD1 (5 bases). V lost 3 bases, J lost 0 bases, and 15 bases lay in between. Germline V gene data show CDR1 as SGHNT and CDR2 as YYREEE (reference sequence). The CDR3 extends over 16 amino acids.

The chain links TRBV6-6 to TRBJ2-6; D gene unclear. Trimming cost V 6 bases and J 2 bases, with 2 bases left between them. The CDR3 runs 12 residues. Germline lookup yields CDR1 MNHNY and CDR2 SVGAGI (reference sequence). Written as DNA, the CDR3 is TGTGCCAGCAGGACTGGGGCCAACGTCCTGACTTTC. Its translation: CASRTGANVLTF.

This chain joins TRBV29-1 and TRBJ1-2, with 9 bases aligning to TRBD1. In germline, CDR1 is SQVTM, CDR2 ANQGSEA. The CDR3 totals 15 residues. V lost 6 bases and J lost 3; bases outside the gene matches: 11. In nucleotides, the CDR3 is TGCAGCGTCTACTTCAACAGGGGGCAGGACTATGGCTACACCTTC. Translation: CSVYFNRGQDYGYTF.

The chain recombines TRBV5-1 with TRBJ2-2; the D is unclear. The germline gives CDR1 SGHRS, CDR2 YFSETQ. The V and J ends lost 0 bases and 0 bases respectively, with 6 bases between them. The CDR3 is 15 residues long. CDR3 DNA: TGCGCCAGCAGCTTGGGCTCCACGAACACCGGGGAGCTGTTTTTT. Translating gives CASSLGSTNTGELFF.

The rearrangement links TRBV4-2 to TRBJ1-1; D call uncertain. This CDR3 has 14 amino acids. In germline, CDR1 is LGHNA, CDR2 YNFKEQ. Trimming took 3 bases from V and 4 from J, leaving 12 bases between them. In DNA, the CDR3 is TGTGCCAGCAGCCAGGATTCATGGGGCACTGAAGCTTTCTTT. Its protein product is CASSQDSWGTEAFF.

V usage is TRBV19 and J usage is TRBJ1-2; D unclear. The germline CDR1 and CDR2 sequences are LNHDA and SQIVND (reference sequence). The CDR3 loop spans 14 amino acids. The ends were cut back, 3 bases at V and 1 base at J, with 9 bases in the middle. The CDR3: CASSINGLNYGYTF. CDR3 bases: TGTGCCAGTAGTATCAACGGCCTTAACTATGGCTACACCTTC. Variable domain in full (rest from reference TRBV19 and TRBJ1-2): DGGITQSPKYLFRKEGQNVTLSCEQNLNHDAMYWYRQDPGQGLRLIYYSQIVNDFQKGDIAEGYSVSREKKESFPLTVTSAQKNPTAFYLCASSINGLNYGYTFGSGTRLTVV.

The chain couples TRBV5-1 to TRBJ1-1, with D perhaps TRBD1 (5 bases). There are 15 residues in the CDR3. Germline V CDR1 and CDR2: SGHRS, YFSETQ. V lost 0 bases and J 1 base, leaving 10 bases between the germline ends. CDR3 sequence: CASSLDGQTNTEAFF. CDR3 DNA: TGCGCCAGCAGCTTGGACGGACAAACGAACACTGAAGCTTTCTTT.

J is TRBJ2-1 and V is TRBV19, with 8 bases matching TRBD1. Germline assignment: CDR1 LNHDA and CDR2 SQIVND (reference sequence). The CDR3 loop spans 15 amino acids. V shed 2 bases, J shed 9 bases, and the junction held 9 bases outside the gene matches. The CDR3 sequence is CASSIKGQGWFEQFF. DNA for the CDR3: TGTGCCAGTAGTATAAAAGGACAGGGCTGGTTTGAGCAGTTCTTC. The entire variable domain, with the rest obtained from reference TRBV19 and TRBJ2-1, is as follows: DGGITQSPKYLFRKEGQNVTLSCEQNLNHDAMYWYRQDPGQGLRLIYYSQIVNDFQKGDIAEGYSVSREKKESFPLTVTSAQKNPTAFYLCASSIKGQGWFEQFFGPGTRLTVL.

This rearrangement joins TRBV6-6 to TRBJ1-4; D perhaps matches TRBD1 (6 bases). The V gene's germline CDR1 is MNHNY and CDR2 SVGAGI (reference sequence). Between the trimmed V and J ends, which lost 5 bases and 3 bases, there was a span of 7 bases. This CDR3 has 13 amino acids. Here the CDR3 reads CASSGQSNEKLFF. The DNA for the CDR3 is TGTGCCAGCAGTGGACAGTCTAATGAAAAACTGTTTTTT.

The chain has TRBV4-2 and TRBJ2-1; 11 bases are shared with TRBD2. V gave up 4 bases and J gave up 4 bases; unmatched junction bases: 3. Per the germline V gene, CDR1 is LGHNA and CDR2 is YNFKEQ. The CDR3 length is 15 residues. In DNA, the CDR3 is TGTGCCAGCAGCCTGACTAGCGGGACTTACAATGAGCAGTTCTTC. Protein product: CASSLTSGTYNEQFF.

V gene TRBV10-3 combines with J gene TRBJ2-7; D is uncertain. Trimming took off 2 bases at V and 7 bases at J, with 6 bases between the two ends. Germline V gene lookup returns CDR1 ENHRY and CDR2 SYGVKD. The CDR3 totals 11 residues. Here the CDR3 DNA reads TGTGCCATCAGTGAGCTGGGGGAGCAGTACTTC. Translation gives CAISELGEQYF.

J is TRBJ2-1 and V is TRBV11-2; the D is unclear. V lost 1 base, J lost 6 bases, and 7 bases lay in between. The CDR3 contains 13 residues. CDR1 SGHAT and CDR2 FQNNGV come from the germline V gene. The CDR3 protein is CASSLGFRNEQFF. CDR3 DNA sequence: TGTGCCAGCAGCTTAGGTTTCCGCAATGAGCAGTTCTTC. Full variable domain (missing parts from reference TRBV11-2 and TRBJ2-1): EAGVAQSPRYKIIEKRQSVAFWCNPISGHATLYWYQQILGQGPKLLIQFQNNGVVDDSQLPKDRFSAERLKGVDSTLKIQPAKLEDSAVYLCASSLGFRNEQFFGPGTRLTVL.

The chain has TRBV19 and TRBJ2-2; 8 bases map to TRBD1. From germline, CDR1 is LNHDA and CDR2 SQIVND (reference sequence). This CDR3 is built from 21 residues. After removal of 10 bases from V and 7 bases from J, the junction contained 32 bases not matched to a gene. The CDR3 loop reads CATETQGALLKSGQHHGELFF. In DNA, the CDR3 is TGTGCCACTGAAACCCAGGGGGCGCTTCTGAAGAGTGGCCAACACCACGGGGAGCTGTTTTTT.

The chain carries TRBV6-6 and TRBJ1-1, with D perhaps TRBD1 (6 bases). The CDR3 totals 13 residues. In germline, CDR1 is MNHNY, CDR2 SVGAGI (reference sequence). With 6 bases removed from V and 4 bases from J, the gap between germline ends came to 12 bases. The CDR3 bases are TGTGCCAGCAGATCTACAGGGTTCACTGAAGCTTTCTTT. As protein: CASRSTGFTEAFF.

V usage is TRBV19 and J usage is TRBJ2-2; unclear D gene. CDR1 is LNHDA, CDR2 SQIVND, per germline (reference sequence). The CDR3 loop spans 15 amino acids. Trimming took 0 bases from V and 3 from J, leaving 8 bases between them. The CDR3 DNA is TGTGCCAGTAGTATAGATAAGGGCTACACCGGGGAGCTGTTTTTT. Translating it yields CASSIDKGYTGELFF.

The V gene is TRBV6-1, the J gene TRBJ2-7, with D unclear. CDR3 length equals 15 residues. With 3 bases removed from V and 0 bases from J, the gap between germline ends came to 12 bases. Germline V CDR1 and CDR2: MNHNS, SASEGT. The CDR3 loop reads CASSDIWRISYEQYF. The CDR3 DNA follows: TGTGCCAGCAGTGATATATGGAGAATCTCCTACGAGCAGTACTTC.

The gene calls are TRBV2 and TRBJ1-6; TRBD1 might be the D (5 bases). Trimming removed 7 bases at V and 5 bases at J, with 15 bases between. Germline V gene lookup returns CDR1 SNHLY and CDR2 FYNNEI. The CDR3 loop spans 15 amino acids. The CDR3 sequence: CASKAGTGDNSPLHF. Here the CDR3 DNA reads TGTGCCAGCAAGGCAGGGACCGGGGATAATTCACCCCTCCACTTT.

CDR3 DNA: TGCGCCAGCAGCTTGGAGGGGCGAACCGATAATGAGCAGTTCTTC. Residues: CASSLEGRTDNEQFF. This chain links TRBV5-1 with TRBJ2-1; weak D call: TRBD1 (5 bases). This CDR3 comprises 15 residues. Trimming stripped 0 bases from V and 7 bases from J, with 14 bases between. Germline CDR1 and CDR2: SGHRS and YFSETQ.

This clone was observed a few times. The chain carries TRBV7-2 and TRBJ2-2, with TRBD2 as a possible D gene (5 bases). Looked up from germline, CDR1 is SGHTA and CDR2 is FQGNSA. The CDR3 contains 16 residues. V dropped 4 bases and J dropped 4 bases, with 16 bases sitting between them. CDR3: CASSSAGQDGTGELFF. CDR3 sequence (DNA): TGTGCCAGCAGCTCGGCGGGCCAAGACGGCACCGGGGAGCTGTTTTTT.

The J gene is TRBJ2-7, the V gene TRBV18, with 10 positions matching TRBD2. The CDR3 covers 17 residues. Germline CDR1 is KGHSH and CDR2 is LQKENI. Trimming cost V 3 bases and J 0 bases; bases outside gene matches: 8. The CDR3 DNA follows: TGTGCCAGCTCACCGTACTCACTAGCGGGAAGCTCCTACGAGCAGTACTTC. This gives the protein CASSPYSLAGSSYEQYF.

The chain combines TRBV12-5 with TRBJ2-1; 10 bases align to TRBD1. The CDR3 loop spans 15 amino acids. The V gene end was trimmed by 5 bases and the J gene end by 6 bases; junction bases not matched to a gene: 7. The V gene's germline CDR1 is LGHNT and CDR2 FRNRAP. CDR3: CASGPPDRGLNEQFF. The CDR3 nucleotides are TGTGCTAGTGGTCCGCCTGACAGGGGGCTCAATGAGCAGTTCTTC.

The CDR3 loop is CASSLHETSGSYNEQFF. The CDR3 region has the DNA TGTGCCAGCAGTCTACATGAGACTAGCGGCTCCTACAATGAGCAGTTCTTC. The V gene is TRBV4-2, the J gene TRBJ2-1, with TRBD2 matching 9 bases. The V gene end was trimmed by 6 bases and the J gene end by 0 bases; junction bases not matched to a gene: 9. Germline loops: CDR1 LGHNA, CDR2 YNFKEQ. The CDR3 totals 17 residues.